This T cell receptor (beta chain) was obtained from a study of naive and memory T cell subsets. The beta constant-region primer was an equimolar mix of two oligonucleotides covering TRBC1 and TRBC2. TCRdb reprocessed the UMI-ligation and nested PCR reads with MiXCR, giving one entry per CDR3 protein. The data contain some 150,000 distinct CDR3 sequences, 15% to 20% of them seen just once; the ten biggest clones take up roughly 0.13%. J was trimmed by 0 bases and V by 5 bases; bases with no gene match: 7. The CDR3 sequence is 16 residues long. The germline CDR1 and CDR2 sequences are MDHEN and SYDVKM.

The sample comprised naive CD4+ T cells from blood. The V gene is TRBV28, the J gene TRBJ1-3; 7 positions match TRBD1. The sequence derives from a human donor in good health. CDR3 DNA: TGTGCCAGCAGTCCGGACAGGAGCTACTCTGGAAACACCATATATTTT. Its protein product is CASSPDRSYSGNTIYF.